This T cell receptor (beta chain) was identified in a study of blood T cell repertoires in COVID-19 (dated by TCRdb to about 2020). About the investigation overall: The collaborator samples originated in the United States, Italy and Spain and spanned the acute and convalescent phases of COVID-19. The samples were drawn from the first 160 participants of the ongoing ImmuneRACE study and from 1,254 subjects provided by 6 global collaborators. A freely available public database, intended as a resource for researchers studying the immune response to SARS-CoV-2, is where the repertoires were released. The prospective study material was composed of cDNA or gDNA derived from T cells, B-cell-depleted T cells, or PBMCs. Sample metadata almost always included a de-identified subject ID, COVID-19 status, age in years and sex. Subjects who had been exposed to COVID-19, were actively infected with it, or had recovered from it provided the deeply sampled blood TCRbeta repertoires that made up the dataset. Where available, HLA class I and class II types were obtained from metadata supplied by the sample provider rather than from assay-based typing.

CDR1 and CDR2 (SGHNT, YENEEA) derive from the germline V gene. V loses 3 bases, J loses 8 bases, and the germline ends lie 8 bases apart. From the cysteine through the phenylalanine, the CDR3 covers 13 amino acids. Only the CDR3 region is kept as DNA, spanning 39 bases read in frame from base 1. Concerning this clone: Its specific antigen is unknown. Within one base of it there is no much larger clone, and no base qualities were kept.

Each collaborating institution followed its own protocols to collect whole blood in K2EDTA tubes. For TCRbeta analysis, collaborators shipped samples in one of three forms: frozen whole blood, isolated PBMCs, or DNA extracted from either of those sample types. TCRbeta CDR3 regions were amplified from genomic DNA by means of the immunoSEQ Assay, a bias-controlled multiplex PCR. Per the original workflow: The number of nucleated cells in each sample was estimated by amplification of reference gene primers within the assay. To quantify the absolute abundance of each unique TCRbeta CDR3 rearrangement, sequence reads were collapsed and filtered. For each sample, productive Simpson clonality was calculated as the square root of Simpson's diversity index over productive rearrangements. TCRdb stores this immuneACCESS table with in-frame sequences only. Part of the clones is absent; in the studies checked, under half of the shortfall reflects unresolved V genes, and no reason is known for the rest. The V and J calls and clone size come from that table; D and trimming were worked out from the DNA. The sample has fewer than 200,000 clones on record, about 90% of them singletons. The ten largest clones capture 20% of the sample.

General conclusions and limits of the study: How much clinical and demographic metadata was included differed by source and by participant, and the metadata was provided uncurated.

Sequencing input: peripheral blood. The sequence joins TRBV11-3 to TRBJ1-6, with a weak D call of TRBD1 (5 bases match). The clonotype originates from a man aged 65 to 85 with active or convalescent COVID-19. The CDR3 region: CASSFGGDSPLHF. The nucleotide sequence reads TGTGCCAGCAGCTTCGGGGGGGATTCACCCCTCCACTTT. The variable domain in full, with residues beyond the CDR3 obtained from the reference TRBV11-3 and TRBJ1-6 genes, is EAGVVQSPRYKIIEKKQPVAFWCNPISGHNTLYWYLQNLGQGPELLIRYENEEAVDDSQLPKDRFSAERLKGVDSTLKIQPAELGDSAVYLCASSFGGDSPLHFGNGTRLTVT.